Here is one T cell receptor (beta chain) with its context. The V gene's germline CDR1 is SNHLY and CDR2 FYNNEI. Losses at the gene ends were 4 bases for V and 5 bases for J; bases not matched to a gene: 14. This CDR3 contains 18 residues. TCRdb keeps only in-frame clones here, not all; method: immunoSEQ multiplex PCR. This sample yields 250,000 or so clones, of which about four fifths are seen a single time; approximately 4.5% belongs to the top ten. The source of the sample is a study of blood T cell repertoires in COVID-19. This chain connects TRBV2 to TRBJ1-1; 12 bases match TRBD1. This sequence was found in a woman aged 70-85 years with acute or convalescent COVID-19. The sequenced sample was peripheral blood. The CDR3 here is CASSAYFPGQGARTEAFF. The CDR3 DNA reads TGTGCCAGCAGTGCTTATTTTCCGGGACAGGGGGCGCGGACTGAAGCTTTCTTT.